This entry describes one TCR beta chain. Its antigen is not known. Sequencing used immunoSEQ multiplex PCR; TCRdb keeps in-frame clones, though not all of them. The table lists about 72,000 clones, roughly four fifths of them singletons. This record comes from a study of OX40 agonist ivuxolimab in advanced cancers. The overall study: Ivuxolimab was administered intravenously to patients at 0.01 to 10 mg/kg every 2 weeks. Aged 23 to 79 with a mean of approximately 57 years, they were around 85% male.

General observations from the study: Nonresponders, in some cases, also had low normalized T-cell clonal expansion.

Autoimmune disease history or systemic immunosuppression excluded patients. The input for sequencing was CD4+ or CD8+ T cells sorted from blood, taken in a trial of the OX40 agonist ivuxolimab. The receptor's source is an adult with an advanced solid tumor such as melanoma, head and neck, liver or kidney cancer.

Here the CDR3 reads CASSVLTGVNTGELFF. The CDR3 DNA is TGTGCCAGCAGCGTACTAACGGGAGTGAACACCGGGGAGCTGTTTTTT. V and J are TRBV9 and TRBJ2-2; a possible D gene is TRBD2 (6 bases). Trimming stripped 1 base from V and 1 base from J, with 11 bases between. The CDR3 spans 16 residues. In germline, CDR1 is SGDLS, CDR2 YYNGEE.